These 9 T cell receptor beta chains were sequenced from one sample in a study of human T cells and chemical hapten exposure. Regarding time point: patch test 1, 2 weeks after DPC sensitization. The treatment was: therapeutic diphenylcyclopropenone sensitization with weekly scalp DPC. TCRdb re-called the RACE reads with MiXCR, one entry per CDR3 protein. This sample has around 69,000 distinct CDR3 sequences, with around 9.8% found just once. Sequenced material: whole blood, taken in connection with sensitization to the hapten diphenylcyclopropenone (DPC). The source of these receptors is a woman aged 40 to 50 with alopecia areata. Some clones in this sample may be carry-over from other donors' samples.

The V gene is TRBV7-9, the J gene TRBJ1-2, with D perhaps matching TRBD1 (5 bases). Trimming pared 5 bases from V and 1 base from J, leaving 8 bases between. This CDR3 contains 13 residues. From germline, CDR1 is SEHNR and CDR2 FQNEAQ (reference sequence). The CDR3 coding sequence is TGTGCCAGCAGCAAGGACAATAACTATGGCTACACCTTC. Its protein product is CASSKDNNYGYTF.

This sequence joins TRBV12-3 or TRBV12-4 and TRBJ2-1; no reliable D call. Trimming took 2 bases from V and 10 from J, leaving 6 bases between them. The CDR3 is 11 residues long. This CDR3 is CASSLIGEQFF. Here the CDR3 DNA reads TGTGCCAGCAGTTTAATCGGAGAGCAGTTCTTC.

Many counts were recorded for this clonotype. The chain couples TRBV10-2 to TRBJ2-2; no definite D call. Germline V gene data show CDR1 as WSHSY and CDR2 as SAAADI. Deletions cut 7 bases from V and 1 base from J, with 10 bases between. The CDR3 is 14 amino acids. CDR3 region: CASNPARNTGELFF. The CDR3 DNA reads as TGCGCCAGCAATCCGGCGAGGAACACCGGGGAGCTGTTTTTT.

This clonotype occurred many times. The chain recombines TRBV27 with TRBJ1-1; no definite D call. In germline, CDR1 is MNHEY, CDR2 SMNVEV (reference sequence). Between the trimmed V and J ends, which lost 3 bases and 1 base, there was a span of 6 bases. This CDR3 has 13 amino acids. DNA for the CDR3: TGTGCCAGCAGTTTTGGGGAGAACACTGAAGCTTTCTTT. It encodes CASSFGENTEAFF.

This clonotype has at least ten counts. V is TRBV29-1 and J is TRBJ1-2; D is uncertain. Germline CDR1 is SQVTM and CDR2 is ANQGSEA. V gave up 4 bases and J gave up 10 bases, with 16 bases separating them. The CDR3 consists of 12 residues. CDR3 nucleotide sequence: TGCAGCGTTGCGGACGGGCTATTTTTCTACACCTTC. Protein sequence: CSVADGLFFYTF. The complete variable domain, with remaining parts taken from reference TRBV29-1 and TRBJ1-2, reads SAVISQKPSRDICQRGTSLTIQCQVDSQVTMMFWYRQQPGQSLTLIATANQGSEATYESGFVIDKFPISRPNLTFSTLTVSNMSPEDSSIYLCSVADGLFFYTFGSGTRLTVV.

This clonotype was seen many times. The rearrangement uses TRBV24-1 and TRBJ1-3; D ambiguous. Germline lookup yields CDR1 KGHDR and CDR2 SFDVKD. V gave up 2 bases and J gave up 3 bases, with 7 bases separating them. The CDR3 contains 14 residues. The DNA of the CDR3 is TGTGCCACCAGTGATTCGCCCGGTGGAAACACCATATATTTT. This translates into CATSDSPGGNTIYF.

This clonotype was seen at least ten times. This chain uses TRBV5-1 with TRBJ1-1; D is unclear. The CDR3 is made up of 13 amino acids. Trimming took 9 bases from V and 6 from J, leaving 18 bases between them. Germline V gene sequence: CDR1 SGHRS, CDR2 YFSETQ. CDR3 in amino acids: CATPPAGVSEAFF. Written as DNA, the CDR3 is TGCGCCACCCCTCCAGCCGGGGTCTCTGAAGCTTTCTTT. The full variable domain, with the rest looked up from reference TRBV5-1 and TRBJ1-1, is KAGVTQTPRYLIKTRGQQVTLSCSPISGHRSVSWYQQTPGQGLQFLFEYFSETQRNKGNFPGRFSGRQFSNSRSEMNVSTLELGDSALYLCATPPAGVSEAFFGQGTRLTVV.

This clonotype was recorded at least ten times. V and J are TRBV6-5 and TRBJ2-7; the match to TRBD1 covers 7 bases. With V trimmed by 2 bases and J by 4 bases, 8 bases remained unmatched. Germline V gives CDR1 MNHEY, CDR2 SVGAGI. This CDR3 region has 15 residues. In DNA, the CDR3 is TGTGCCAGCAGTTACGCGCAGGGGGTTTCGTACGAGCAGTACTTC. Amino acids: CASSYAQGVSYEQYF.

This clonotype occurred many times. The chain employs TRBV27 and TRBJ1-4; weak D call: TRBD1 (5 bases). Germline assignment: CDR1 MNHEY and CDR2 SMNVEV (reference sequence). The CDR3 has 14 amino acids. V gave up 6 bases and J gave up 6 bases, with 14 bases separating them. Here the CDR3 reads CASRDGGADEKLFF. CDR3 nucleotide sequence: TGTGCCAGCAGGGATGGAGGGGCCGATGAAAAACTGTTTTTT. The whole variable domain, remainder taken from reference TRBV27 and TRBJ1-4, is EAQVTQNPRYLITVTGKKLTVTCSQNMNHEYMSWYRQDPGLGLRQIYYSMNVEVTDKGDVPEGYKVSRKEKRNFPLILESPSPNQTSLYFCASRDGGADEKLFFGSGTQLSVL.